The following is a T cell receptor beta chain sequence with its context. Its antigen is unidentified. The source of the sample is a study of radiotherapy plus CTLA-4 blockade in lung cancer. Study context: Objective responses arose in about 18% of patients, and over 25% experienced disease control. Broader study findings: TCR clones from tumors expanded in blood after radiotherapy plus ipilimumab. Dynamics of early blood T cell clones, together with interferon-beta, were reportedly the best predictors of response.

Clones were sequenced by immunoSEQ multiplex PCR, and TCRdb holds only the in-frame ones, with some missing. This sample yields about 18,000 clones, of which 86% are seen a single time; about a quarter belongs to the top ten. Focal radiation was given together with CTLA-4 blockade (ipilimumab) to patients with chemo-refractory metastatic non-small-cell lung cancer. Trimming shortened V by 1 base and J by 4 bases, and 13 bases separated the two germline ends. The CDR3 sequence is 15 residues long. Germline V gene lookup returns CDR1 SGHTA and CDR2 FQGNSA. This clonotype was obtained from a human donor with non-small cell lung cancer whose response to radiotherapy plus ipilimumab could not be evaluated. The chain is built from TRBV7-2 and TRBJ1-2; maybe TRBD1 (5 bases). The sequenced sample was peripheral blood, obtained from a patient treated with radiotherapy plus ipilimumab. This chain's CDR3 is CASSLGGGPSYGYTF. The CDR3 region has the DNA TGTGCCAGCAGCTTAGGCGGGGGTCCCAGCTATGGCTACACCTTC.